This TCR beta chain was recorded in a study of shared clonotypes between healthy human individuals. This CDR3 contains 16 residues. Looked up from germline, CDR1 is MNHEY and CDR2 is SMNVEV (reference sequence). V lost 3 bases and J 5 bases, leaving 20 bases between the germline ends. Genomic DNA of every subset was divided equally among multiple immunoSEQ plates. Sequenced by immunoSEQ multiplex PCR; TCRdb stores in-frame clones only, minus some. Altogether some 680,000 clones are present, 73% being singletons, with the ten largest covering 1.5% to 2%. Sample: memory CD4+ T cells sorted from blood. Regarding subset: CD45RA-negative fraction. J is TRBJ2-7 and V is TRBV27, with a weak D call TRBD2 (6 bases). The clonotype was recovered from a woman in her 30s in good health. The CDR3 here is CASSFRGNPALDEQYF. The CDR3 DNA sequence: TGTGCCAGCAGTTTTCGCGGGAATCCGGCCCTCGACGAGCAGTACTTC.